This note documents a single T cell receptor (beta chain) sequence. Its antigen is undetermined. The PCR used 60 Vbeta and 13 Jbeta primers. Study processing details: In a later analysis, approximately 80 million unique TCR beta chains included roughly 11 million shared by two or more donors. Sequenced by immunoSEQ multiplex PCR; TCRdb stores in-frame clones only, minus some. V and J calls and clone size follow that table, whereas D and trimming were derived from the DNA. The sample has around 130,000 clones, 75% to 85% seen once. Despite likely unrecorded immune exposures, the donors were nominally healthy at the time of sampling. Trimming left V 5 bases short and J 7 bases short, with 15 bases between. Per germline, CDR1 SGHRS and CDR2 YFSETQ. The CDR3 spans 13 residues. The sample is drawn from a study of cytomegalovirus exposure and HLA in healthy donors. General observations from the study: Several top significant clusters appeared, in a later analysis, to be linked to common viral pathogens. There were reportedly fewer N-insertions in an Asian-associated ancestry cluster than the approximately 640-donor mean, in a later analysis.

The source is a man aged 25 to 40 in good health and CMV-seronegative. The chain is built from TRBV5-1 and TRBJ1-1; D is ambiguous. Sequenced: PBMCs. CDR3 amino acids: CASRQAKTDEAFF. CDR3 DNA: TGCGCCAGCAGGCAAGCGAAGACCGATGAAGCTTTCTTT.